The present entry profiles one TCR beta chain with its context. A multiplex PCR was run with 60 Vbeta primers and 13 Jbeta primers. TCRdb's table, derived via immunoSEQ multiplex PCR, lists solely in-frame clones and lacks some. The table has some 130,000 clones, 80% seen once. This sample stems from a study of cytomegalovirus exposure and HLA in healthy donors. Material: PBMCs. This TCR was sampled from a male donor in good health and CMV-seronegative.

CDR3 region: CASSPLGANVLTF. In nucleotides, the CDR3 is TGCGCCAGCAGTCCCTTGGGGGCCAACGTCCTGACTTTC. V gene TRBV4-1 combines with J gene TRBJ2-6; no reliable D call. The germline V and J ends were trimmed by 6 bases and 4 bases, with 7 bases remaining between them. The germline CDR1 and CDR2 sequences are MGHRA and YSYEKL. This CDR3 contains 13 residues.